This T cell receptor (beta chain) emerged from a study of blood T cell repertoires in COVID-19. Study-wide context: The United States, Italy and Spain were the sources of the acute and convalescent COVID-19 samples.

In the study's own analysis: Researchers report that nucleated cell counts were estimated from reference gene primer amplification. Measured with immunoSEQ multiplex PCR; TCRdb has only the in-frame clones, and not every one. The V and J calls and the clone size are those of that table, but D and trimming were determined from the DNA. The sample consists of over 200,000 clones, about 84% of them appearing once. With 6 bases clipped from V and 3 bases from J, the junction kept 9 bases outside the gene matches. Per germline, CDR1 SEHNR and CDR2 FQNEAQ (reference sequence). The CDR3 is 15 amino acids. Input material: PBMCs or T cells enriched from blood (not recorded which). This receptor was taken from a man in his 60s who had recovered from COVID-19. V and J are TRBV7-9 and TRBJ1-1; 8 bases align to TRBD1. This CDR3 is CASSLRQGSDTEAFF. CDR3 in DNA: TGTGCCAGCAGTTTGAGACAGGGGAGCGACACTGAAGCTTTCTTT.